The sequence of this T cell receptor beta chain was determined in a study of lymphopenia after photon versus proton radiotherapy. Study results and caveats: Authors raise, but do not show, better survival with proton therapy. Oligoclonal CD8+ Temra expansion after nadir drove photon patients' diversity drop. Proton therapy kept repertoires fairly stable, unlike photons, which gained effector/memory cells.

Looked up from germline, CDR1 is SQVTM and CDR2 is ANQGSEA. V lost 4 bases and J lost 0, with 10 bases in between. This CDR3 region has 14 residues. With regard to this clone: What it binds is unknown.

The repertoire was sequenced with immunoSEQ multiplex PCR; TCRdb's copy has only in-frame clones and lacks some. The table records 150,000 or so clones, around 85% of them present only once. The clonotype was recovered from a man in his forties or fifties with gastric cancer. The source material was peripheral blood, sampled from a patient treated with photon-based radiotherapy. V is TRBV29-1 and J is TRBJ1-3; tentatively, D is TRBD1 (6 bases). The CDR3 protein is CSVVQGNSGNTIYF. The CDR3 DNA sequence: TGCAGCGTTGTACAGGGCAACTCTGGAAACACCATATATTTT.